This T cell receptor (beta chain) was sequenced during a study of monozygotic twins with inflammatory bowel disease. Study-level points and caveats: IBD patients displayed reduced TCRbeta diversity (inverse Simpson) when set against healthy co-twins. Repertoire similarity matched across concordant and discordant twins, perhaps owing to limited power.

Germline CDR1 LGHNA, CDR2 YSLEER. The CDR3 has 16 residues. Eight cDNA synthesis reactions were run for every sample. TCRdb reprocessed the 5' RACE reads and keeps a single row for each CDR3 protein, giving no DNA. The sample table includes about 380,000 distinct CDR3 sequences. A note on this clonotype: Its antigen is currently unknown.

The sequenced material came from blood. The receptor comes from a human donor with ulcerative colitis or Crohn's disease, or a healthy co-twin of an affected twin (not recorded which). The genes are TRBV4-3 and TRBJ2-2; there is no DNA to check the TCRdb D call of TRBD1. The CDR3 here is CASSQVGTANTGELFF.